Each of the 31 T cell receptor beta chains below was sequenced from the same sample in a study of PD-1 blockade in classical Hodgkin lymphoma. Repertoires were generated with immunoSEQ multiplex PCR, while TCRdb's copy carries only in-frame clones and drops some. The profile shows 43,000 or so clones, around nine tenths of them singletons. Every patient experienced relapse after autologous stem cell transplantation, and brentuximab vedotin exposure varied. The specimen was peripheral blood mononuclear cells (PBMCs), collected at baseline. Every receptor here comes from a human donor with classical Hodgkin lymphoma.

Here the CDR3 DNA reads TGTGCCAGCAGCGTATTCGCCGGCGGTTGGGACATTCAGTACTTC. Translation: CASSVFAGGWDIQYF. V gene TRBV9 combines with J gene TRBJ2-4; unclear D gene. Germline CDR1 is SGDLS and CDR2 is YYNGEE. Trimming took 1 base from V and 8 from J, leaving 16 bases between them. The CDR3 contains 15 residues.

The CDR3 region has the DNA TGTGCCAGCAGTTTAGGCCCAAACTCTGGGGCCAACGTCCTGACTTTC. Encoded protein: CASSLGPNSGANVLTF. The chain joins TRBV27 to TRBJ2-6; D is uncertain. CDR1 and CDR2 from the germline V gene are MNHEY and SMNVEV (reference sequence). CDR3 length: 16 residues. The V and J ends lost 2 bases and 0 bases respectively, with 8 bases between them.

The genes are TRBV6-1 and TRBJ1-1; 8 positions agree with TRBD1. The CDR3 runs 15 residues. The germline CDR1 and CDR2 sequences are MNHNS and SASEGT. J lost 0 bases, V lost 6 bases, and 6 bases had no gene match. CDR3 DNA sequence: TGTGCCAGCAGCTCCGACAGGGGATTGAACACTGAAGCTTTCTTT. It encodes CASSSDRGLNTEAFF.

The CDR3 nucleotides are TGTGCCAGCAGCGGGGCGGTAACCGGGGAGCTGTTTTTT. It encodes CASSGAVTGELFF. The V and J genes are TRBV9 and TRBJ2-2; D remains unclear. The ends were cut back, 3 bases at V and 5 bases at J, with 8 bases in the middle. From germline, CDR1 is SGDLS and CDR2 YYNGEE. CDR3 length: 13 residues.

The chain links TRBV27 to TRBJ2-7; 11 nucleotides align to TRBD2. Trimming at V came to 4 bases and at J to 2 bases, leaving 22 bases not matched to a gene. Germline V gene data show CDR1 as MNHEY and CDR2 as SMNVEV (reference sequence). The CDR3 loop spans 21 amino acids. CDR3 protein: CASSSISGIWFASGRPYEQYF. The CDR3 nucleotides are TGTGCCAGCAGTTCTATCTCAGGGATATGGTTCGCTAGCGGGAGGCCCTACGAGCAGTACTTC.

The rearrangement uses TRBV5-1 and TRBJ2-7, with D possibly TRBD1 on 7 matching bases. Germline V gene data show CDR1 as SGHRS and CDR2 as YFSETQ. The CDR3 runs 14 residues. V lost 4 bases to trimming and J lost 1 base, with 12 bases between them. The CDR3 here is CASSRRDRSYEQYF. For the CDR3, the DNA is TGCGCCAGCAGCAGGCGGGACAGATCCTACGAGCAGTACTTC.

The genes are TRBV7-2 and TRBJ1-1, with D unresolved. Germline V CDR1 and CDR2: SGHTA, FQGNSA. The CDR3 has 15 residues. V lost 6 bases and J 4 bases, leaving 18 bases between the germline ends. The CDR3 reads CASRPRPVFGTEAFF. As DNA, the CDR3 is TGTGCCAGCAGACCGAGACCGGTCTTTGGCACTGAAGCTTTCTTT.

This clone is a singleton in its sample. This rearrangement joins TRBV6-6 to TRBJ2-3; D tentatively fits TRBD1 or TRBD2 (6 bases each). The CDR3 is made up of 15 amino acids. From germline, CDR1 is MNHNY and CDR2 SVGAGI (reference sequence). V lost 7 bases, J lost 2 bases, and 16 bases lay in between. This CDR3 is CASTEGGLHTDTQYF. CDR3 sequence (DNA): TGTGCCAGCACCGAGGGGGGTCTACACACAGATACGCAGTATTTT.

This clone appeared a few times. V and J are TRBV5-1 and TRBJ2-1; TRBD2 matches 12 bases. The germline V gene encodes CDR1 SGHRS and CDR2 YFSETQ. This CDR3 is built from 14 residues. The J segment lost 8 bases and the V segment lost 8 bases, leaving 8 bases of the junction unmatched. As DNA, the CDR3 is TGCGCCAGTCAGCAGACTAGCGGGAGCTATGAGCAGTTCTTC. This encodes CASQQTSGSYEQFF.

The chain employs TRBV6-1 and TRBJ2-7, with D perhaps matching TRBD1 (6 bases). Trimming pared 1 base from V and 6 bases from J, leaving 7 bases between. Looked up from germline, CDR1 is MNHNS and CDR2 is SASEGT. The CDR3 runs 12 residues. The CDR3 bases are TGTGCCAGCAGTGAAGGCAGGGGCGAGCAGTACTTC. This encodes CASSEGRGEQYF.

The chain employs TRBV4-1 and TRBJ1-4; possibly TRBD1 for D (5 bases). Per the germline V gene, CDR1 is MGHRA and CDR2 is YSYEKL. The CDR3 is 15 amino acids. The V gene lost 0 bases and the J gene lost 8 bases, with 13 bases spanning the gap. CDR3 sequence reads: CASSQEQDGGEKLFF. The CDR3 DNA sequence: TGCGCCAGCAGCCAAGAACAGGACGGAGGGGAAAAACTGTTTTTT.

The chain carries TRBV28 and TRBJ2-7; 9 bases are a match to TRBD1. The CDR3 consists of 17 residues. Trimming at V came to 4 bases and at J to 3 bases, leaving 13 bases not matched to a gene. Germline lookup yields CDR1 MDHEN and CDR2 SYDVKM. This CDR3 reads CASSYIITGGQHYEQYF. DNA for the CDR3: TGTGCCAGCAGTTACATTATTACAGGGGGCCAACACTACGAGCAGTACTTC.

The chain recombines TRBV9 with TRBJ2-1; TRBD2 agrees at 9 bases. Losses at the gene ends were 5 bases for V and 0 bases for J; bases not matched to a gene: 0. The germline gives CDR1 SGDLS, CDR2 YYNGEE. This CDR3 has 14 residues. CDR3 amino acids: CASSSGSSYNEQFF. The DNA of the CDR3 is TGTGCCAGCAGTAGCGGGAGCTCCTACAATGAGCAGTTCTTC.

V and J are TRBV5-6 and TRBJ1-5, with TRBD1 identical over 7 bases. From germline, CDR1 is SGHDT and CDR2 YYEEEE. V lost 4 bases, J lost 2 bases, and 6 bases stayed unmatched. The CDR3 consists of 15 residues. CDR3 DNA: TGTGCCAGCAGCCCCCGGGACAGAGGCAATCAGCCCCAGCATTTT. Amino acid sequence: CASSPRDRGNQPQHF.

This chain connects TRBV6-1 to TRBJ1-5; TRBD1 matches at 7 bases. CDR3 size: 15 residues. Trimming cost V 4 bases and J 1 base; bases outside gene matches: 4. Germline V gives CDR1 MNHNS, CDR2 SASEGT. The CDR3 region has the DNA TGTGCCAGCAGTGGAGGGGGCAGGAGCAATCAGCCCCAGCATTTT. This sequence encodes CASSGGGRSNQPQHF.

This chain links TRBV11-2 with TRBJ2-7; unclear D gene. With 3 bases removed from V and 1 base from J, the gap between germline ends came to 4 bases. Germline lookup yields CDR1 SGHAT and CDR2 FQNNGV. The CDR3 is 12 residues long. The CDR3 loop is CASSFSSYEQYF. DNA for the CDR3: TGTGCCAGCAGCTTCTCGTCCTACGAGCAGTACTTC.

This chain joins TRBV6-5 and TRBJ1-4, with D perhaps TRBD1 (5 bases). V lost 4 bases and J 5 bases, leaving 14 bases between the germline ends. Per germline, CDR1 MNHEY and CDR2 SVGAGI. CDR3 length equals 15 residues. The CDR3 is CASSSLWGGNEKLFF. The DNA of the CDR3 is TGTGCCAGCAGTTCCCTTTGGGGGGGGAATGAAAAACTGTTTTTT.

This clone was seen more than once but under ten times. At one end the junction does not follow the germline gene, possibly because of a read error. The chain couples TRBV6-1 to TRBJ2-7; D call uncertain. This CDR3 has 14 residues. Germline CDR1 reads MNHNS; CDR2 reads SASEGT. The CDR3 DNA follows: TGTGCCAGCGGTGAAGGGCTAGGGCCCTACGAGCAGTACTTC. This gives the protein CASGEGLGPYEQYF.

The rearrangement joins TRBV27 to TRBJ1-2, with a possible D match to TRBD1 (5 bases). The V and J ends lost 6 bases and 9 bases respectively, with 17 bases between them. Per the germline V gene, CDR1 is MNHEY and CDR2 is SMNVEV (reference sequence). The CDR3 is 13 amino acids. CDR3 sequence (DNA): TGTGCCAGCAGAACCACTTTAGGGGAGAGCTACACCTTC. Translated: CASRTTLGESYTF.

The rearrangement links TRBV6-5 to TRBJ2-7; 7 nucleotides match TRBD1. The CDR3 has 12 residues. Germline CDR1 and CDR2: MNHEY and SVGAGI. With V trimmed by 6 bases and J by 2 bases, 1 base remained unmatched. DNA of the CDR3: TGTGCCAGCAGACAGGGGCCCTACGAGCAGTACTTC. As protein: CASRQGPYEQYF.

The chain couples TRBV6-1 to TRBJ2-3; D may be TRBD1 or TRBD2 (5 bases each). V was clipped by 7 bases and J by 13 bases, with 12 bases between them. This CDR3 has 10 residues. The germline V gene has CDR1 MNHNS and CDR2 SASEGT. The CDR3 loop is CASTGSSKYF. The DNA of the CDR3 is TGTGCCAGCACAGGGAGCAGTAAGTATTTT.

The chain is built from TRBV6-5 and TRBJ2-7, with TRBD1 matching over 7 bases. The CDR3 covers 14 residues. J was trimmed by 4 bases and V by 5 bases; bases with no gene match: 8. Germline loops: CDR1 MNHEY, CDR2 SVGAGI. In DNA form, the CDR3 reads TGTGCCAGCAGTACCAGACAGGGATATTACGAGCAGTACTTC. This sequence encodes CASSTRQGYYEQYF.

The CDR3 loop is CASSVGAGVDIQYF. The CDR3 bases are TGTGCCAGCAGCGTAGGAGCCGGGGTTGACATTCAGTACTTC. This sequence joins TRBV9 and TRBJ2-4, with a possible D match to TRBD2 (5 bases). The germline V gene has CDR1 SGDLS and CDR2 YYNGEE. The CDR3 covers 14 residues. V lost 0 bases, J lost 8 bases, and 12 bases lay in between.

The chain joins TRBV11-2 to TRBJ1-6, with TRBD1 identical over 7 bases. V trimming: 5 bases; J trimming: 0 bases; junction bases outside the gene matches: 10. There are 18 residues in the CDR3. The germline V gene has CDR1 SGHAT and CDR2 FQNNGV. In nucleotides, the CDR3 is TGTGCCAGCAGCCCGCGACAGGGCCTCAGCTCCTATAATTCACCCCTCCACTTT. This encodes CASSPRQGLSSYNSPLHF.

This chain connects TRBV6-4 to TRBJ1-5; 8 bases are a match to TRBD1. CDR3 length equals 16 residues. Germline V gene sequence: CDR1 MRHNA, CDR2 SNTAGT. J was trimmed by 5 bases and V by 4 bases; bases with no gene match: 10. CDR3 protein: CASSASGQGAYQPQHF. As DNA, the CDR3 is TGTGCCAGCAGTGCATCAGGCCAGGGGGCCTATCAGCCCCAGCATTTT.

This clone was recorded only once. The chain combines TRBV29-1 with TRBJ2-3; 8 positions match TRBD2. Germline assignment: CDR1 SQVTM and CDR2 ANQGSEA. With 4 bases clipped from V and 2 bases from J, the junction kept 8 bases outside the gene matches. The CDR3 spans 15 residues. The CDR3 sequence: CSVGVSGGITDTQYF. CDR3 DNA: TGCAGCGTTGGTGTATCGGGGGGGATCACAGATACGCAGTATTTT.

The chain employs TRBV5-8 and TRBJ2-7; TRBD2 matches at 8 bases. Germline CDR1 is SGHTS and CDR2 is YDEGEE. V dropped 0 bases and J dropped 3; count of bases not matched to a gene: 20. This CDR3 comprises 20 residues. In DNA form, the CDR3 reads TGTGCCAGCAGCTTGGTCCCCGCGTACCACGGGGGGGAAATGATCTACGAGCAGTACTTC. It specifies CASSLVPAYHGGEMIYEQYF. Using reference TRBV5-8 and TRBJ2-7 for the parts outside the CDR3, the full variable domain is EAGVTQSPTHLIKTRGQQATLRCSPISGHTSVYWYQQALGLGLQFLLWYDEGEERNRGNFPPRFSGRQFPNYSSELNVNALELEDSALYLCASSLVPAYHGGEMIYEQYFGPGTRLTVT.

The table lists this clone with a count of one. The V and J genes are TRBV19 and TRBJ2-3, with a possible D match to TRBD2 (7 bases). Germline assignment: CDR1 LNHDA and CDR2 SQIVND (reference sequence). The V gene lost 5 bases and the J gene lost 1 base, with 10 bases spanning the gap. The CDR3 has 14 residues. CDR3 DNA sequence: TGTGCCAGTAGTGCGGGGGCACGCACAGATACGCAGTATTTT. Translated: CASSAGARTDTQYF.

In its sample, this clone ranks as medium-sized (0.01 to 0.1%). This rearrangement joins TRBV9 to TRBJ2-1; D not certain. The CDR3 consists of 12 residues. The germline gives CDR1 SGDLS, CDR2 YYNGEE. Trimming took 5 bases from V and 4 from J, leaving 7 bases between them. CDR3 residues: CASSLGYNEQFF. CDR3 in DNA: TGTGCCAGCAGTCTCGGTTACAATGAGCAGTTCTTC.

The chain carries TRBV12-5 and TRBJ1-2, with D perhaps matching TRBD1 (6 bases). The V end lost 7 bases, the J end lost 2 bases, and 11 bases lay between the germline ends. The germline CDR1 and CDR2 sequences are LGHNT and FRNRAP. CDR3 length: 13 amino acids. The CDR3 bases are TGTGCTAGTGCCCTTAGGGGGAACTATGGCTACACCTTC. It translates to CASALRGNYGYTF. Filled out from reference TRBV12-5 and TRBJ1-2, the complete variable domain reads DARVTQTPRHKVTEMGQEVTMRCQPILGHNTVFWYRQTMMQGLELLAYFRNRAPLDDSGMPKDRFSAEMPDATLATLKIQPSEPRDSAVYFCASALRGNYGYTFGSGTRLTVV.

The chain carries TRBV12-5 and TRBJ1-1, with 9 bases that match TRBD1. Germline CDR1 is LGHNT and CDR2 is FRNRAP. This CDR3 is 20 amino acids long. J lost 4 bases, V lost 4 bases, and 22 bases had no gene match. This chain's CDR3 is CASGSLCRPGTGYRGTEAFF. DNA for the CDR3: TGTGCTAGTGGTTCCCTGTGCCGCCCCGGGACAGGGTATAGGGGCACTGAAGCTTTCTTT. Filled out from reference TRBV12-5 and TRBJ1-1, the complete variable domain reads DARVTQTPRHKVTEMGQEVTMRCQPILGHNTVFWYRQTMMQGLELLAYFRNRAPLDDSGMPKDRFSAEMPDATLATLKIQPSEPRDSAVYFCASGSLCRPGTGYRGTEAFFGQGTRLTVV.